A single sample is the source of the 19 T cell receptor beta chains below, sequenced in a study of T-cell memory formation after mild COVID-19. TCRdb reanalysed the 5' RACE reads using MiXCR and keeps one entry per CDR3 protein. Altogether a few hundred thousand distinct CDR3 sequences are present, around 15% being singletons, with the ten largest covering about a fifth. The sequencing input was PBMCs or a T cell subset sorted from them (not recorded which). These receptors were collected from a man aged 18 to 29 who had mild COVID-19 (a few samples of this study predate the infection). Cell type and time point are not known.

This clonotype was seen repeatedly, ten times or more. The chain uses TRBV12-3 or TRBV12-4 and TRBJ1-2; D unresolved. This CDR3 is built from 13 residues. Trimming left V 3 bases short and J 3 bases short, with 8 bases between. CDR3 DNA: TGTGCCAGCAGTTTGGAGACCTACTATGGCTACACCTTC. This codes for CASSLETYYGYTF.

This clonotype was detected many times. The rearrangement joins TRBV12-3 or TRBV12-4 to TRBJ1-1, with unresolved D. Between the trimmed V and J ends, which lost 3 bases and 4 bases, there was a span of 6 bases. The CDR3 loop spans 12 amino acids. The CDR3 region has the DNA TGTGCCAGCAGTTTTAGTGGCACTGAAGCTTTCTTT. Translated: CASSFSGTEAFF.

This chain uses TRBV7-2 with TRBJ2-5, with D possibly being TRBD2 (5 bases). CDR1 and CDR2 (germline): SGHTA, FQGNSA. Trimming pared 3 bases from V and 3 bases from J, leaving 11 bases between. This CDR3 contains 14 residues. CDR3 bases: TGTGCCAGCAGCTTGCTTCCGGGGAAAGAGACCCAGTACTTC. Amino acids: CASSLLPGKETQYF.

This clonotype was counted ten times or more. The rearrangement uses TRBV24-1 and TRBJ2-2; D is undetermined. V gave up 3 bases and J gave up 4 bases, with 8 bases separating them. In germline, CDR1 is KGHDR, CDR2 SFDVKD. CDR3 length: 14 residues. The CDR3 region is CATSDQTVTGELFF. Written as DNA, the CDR3 is TGTGCCACCAGTGATCAGACGGTCACCGGGGAGCTGTTTTTT.

This chain joins TRBV10-2 and TRBJ2-5, with 8 bases matching TRBD1. Trimming cost V 1 base and J 2 bases; bases outside gene matches: 3. The CDR3 loop spans 15 amino acids. CDR1 is WSHSY and CDR2 is SAAADI in the germline V gene. The CDR3 loop reads CASSEWGTGQETQYF. Written as DNA, the CDR3 is TGCGCCAGCAGTGAGTGGGGGACAGGACAAGAGACCCAGTACTTC.

The chain combines TRBV5-1 with TRBJ1-3; D is uncertain. V was pared by 0 bases and J by 0 bases, with 7 bases between. CDR1 is SGHRS and CDR2 is YFSETQ in the germline V gene. The CDR3 length is 15 residues. As DNA, the CDR3 is TGCGCCAGCAGCTTGGTTGGGGACTCTGGAAACACCATATATTTT. Its translation is CASSLVGDSGNTIYF. The complete variable domain, with remaining parts taken from reference TRBV5-1 and TRBJ1-3, reads KAGVTQTPRYLIKTRGQQVTLSCSPISGHRSVSWYQQTPGQGLQFLFEYFSETQRNKGNFPGRFSGRQFSNSRSEMNVSTLELGDSALYLCASSLVGDSGNTIYFGEGSWLTVV.

This clonotype showed up just a few times. This chain uses TRBV6-6 with TRBJ2-7; tentatively, D is TRBD1 (6 bases). CDR1 is MNHNY and CDR2 is SVGAGI in the germline V gene (reference sequence). V lost 2 bases and J 5 bases, leaving 10 bases between the germline ends. The CDR3 spans 13 residues. The CDR3 reads CASSYGTQNEQYF. The DNA for the CDR3 is TGTGCCAGCAGTTACGGGACACAGAACGAGCAGTACTTC.

This clonotype was counted only a few times. The V gene is TRBV11-1, the J gene TRBJ1-6; D uncertain. The V end lost 5 bases, the J end lost 7 bases, and 12 bases lay between the germline ends. The CDR3 runs 14 residues. Looked up from germline, CDR1 is SGHAT and CDR2 is FQDESV (reference sequence). DNA for the CDR3: TGTGCCAGCAGCACTACACGCCGGAATTCACCCCTCCACTTT. Encoded protein: CASSTTRRNSPLHF.

The chain recombines TRBV10-3 with TRBJ1-1, with D hard to call. CDR1 is ENHRY and CDR2 is SYGVKD in the germline V gene. CDR3 length: 12 amino acids. V was trimmed by 3 bases and J by 5 bases, leaving 7 bases between them. In DNA, the CDR3 is TGTGCCATCAGTGAACGTACGACTGAAGCTTTCTTT. Protein sequence: CAISERTTEAFF.

In its sample, this clonotype was seen a few times. This chain uses TRBV3-1 with TRBJ2-7, with 7 bases that match TRBD2. Germline V gene sequence: CDR1 LGHDT, CDR2 YNNKEL (reference sequence). This CDR3 has 13 amino acids. The trim removed 4 bases at V and 3 bases at J, leaving 3 bases unmatched. The CDR3 is CASSRGGGYEQYV. Written as DNA, the CDR3 is TGTGCCAGCAGCCGGGGCGGGGGCTACGAGCAGTACGTC.

This clonotype showed up many times. This chain connects TRBV7-2 to TRBJ2-3; D possibly uses TRBD1 or TRBD2 (6 bases each). The CDR3 extends over 14 amino acids. V lost 9 bases, J lost 6 bases, and 19 bases lay in between. Per germline, CDR1 SGHTA and CDR2 FQGNSA. The CDR3 region is CASSRRGAPDTQYF. The CDR3 nucleotides read TGTGCCAGTAGCCGGAGGGGGGCCCCGGATACGCAGTATTTT.

This clonotype was observed at least ten times. V usage is TRBV12-3 or TRBV12-4 and J usage is TRBJ2-3; D unresolved. The CDR3 loop spans 13 amino acids. Trimming pared 1 base from V and 5 bases from J, leaving 7 bases between. In DNA, the CDR3 is TGTGCCAGCAGTTTAGGGCGGAAAGATACGCAGTATTTT. Translated, it gives CASSLGRKDTQYF.

This clonotype showed up just a few times. The chain employs TRBV5-5 and TRBJ1-4; no reliable D call. With 0 bases removed from V and 4 bases from J, the gap between germline ends came to 10 bases. CDR1 and CDR2 from the germline V gene are SGHKS and YYEKEE (reference sequence). The CDR3 consists of 15 residues. In DNA, the CDR3 is TGTGCCAGCAGCTTGGGCTTAGGGTTTAATGAAAAACTGTTTTTT. This codes for CASSLGLGFNEKLFF.

V gene TRBV6-5 combines with J gene TRBJ2-1; D is possibly TRBD1 (6 bases). Germline assignment: CDR1 MNHEY and CDR2 SVGAGI. CDR3 length: 16 residues. V was cut by 5 bases and J by 6 bases, with 20 bases left in between. The DNA for the CDR3 is TGTGCCAGCAGTGGTCTAGGGACATCTACTAGCAATGAGCAGTTCTTC. This codes for CASSGLGTSTSNEQFF.

This clonotype showed up many times. The rearrangement links TRBV12-3 or TRBV12-4 to TRBJ2-7; no definite D call. The V end lost 3 bases, the J end lost 2 bases, and 11 bases lay between the germline ends. This CDR3 spans 14 amino acids. CDR3 bases: TGTGCCAGCAGTTTGAGGAGTACAGCCTACGAGCAGTACTTC. Protein sequence: CASSLRSTAYEQYF.

The V call is TRBV15, the J call TRBJ2-1; no firm D call. The V gene's germline CDR1 is LNHNV and CDR2 YYDKDF (reference sequence). The CDR3 spans 16 residues. The V gene lost 0 bases and the J gene lost 4 bases, with 13 bases spanning the gap. As DNA, the CDR3 is TGTGCCACCAGCAGAGATCCCAGTCCTATATACAATGAGCAGTTCTTC. This encodes CATSRDPSPIYNEQFF.

The chain joins TRBV28 to TRBJ2-7, with 10 bases that match TRBD1. Germline V gene sequence: CDR1 MDHEN, CDR2 SYDVKM. With 6 bases clipped from V and 6 bases from J, the junction kept 8 bases outside the gene matches. The CDR3 length is 14 residues. The DNA for the CDR3 is TGTGCCAGCAGCCAGGACAGGGGGGTAACCGAGCAGTACGTC. It encodes CASSQDRGVTEQYV.

The chain joins TRBV7-6 to TRBJ2-5; possibly TRBD1 for D (6 bases). V dropped 6 bases and J dropped 14 bases, with 16 bases sitting between them. The CDR3 length is 11 residues. Germline lookup yields CDR1 SGHVS and CDR2 FNYEAQ. The CDR3 bases are TGTGCCAGCAGTCCAGGGGTGGGGACCTACTTC. As protein: CASSPGVGTYF.

V usage is TRBV7-2 and J usage is TRBJ2-1; 7 nucleotides align to TRBD1. J gave up 6 bases and V 5 bases, and 7 bases lay outside the gene matches. This CDR3 comprises 14 residues. Per germline, CDR1 SGHTA and CDR2 FQGNSA. The CDR3 here is CASSEDRASNEQFF. CDR3 sequence (DNA): TGTGCCAGCAGCGAAGACAGGGCTAGCAATGAGCAGTTCTTC. The variable domain in full, completed from reference TRBV7-2 and TRBJ2-1, reads GAGVSQSPSNKVTEKGKDVELRCDPISGHTALYWYRQSLGQGLEFLIYFQGNSAPDKSGLPSDRFSAERTGGSVSTLTIQRTQQEDSAVYLCASSEDRASNEQFFGPGTRLTVL.